The entry that follows covers one TCR beta chain sequence. As processed by the authors: Estimation of nucleated cell counts relied on the amplification of reference gene primers. Profiling relied on immunoSEQ multiplex PCR, and the TCRdb table lists in-frame clones only, not all of them. The V and J calls and clone size come from that table; D and trimming were worked out from the DNA. The sample has approximately 230,000 clones; around 88% are singletons. CDR1 and CDR2 (germline): LNHDA, SQIVND (reference sequence). The CDR3 extends over 15 amino acids. V lost 6 bases, J lost 0 bases, and 5 bases stayed unmatched. These data come from a study of blood T cell repertoires in COVID-19. About the research overall: COVID-19 samples, acute and convalescent, were from the United States, Italy and Spain.

V usage is TRBV19 and J usage is TRBJ1-3; the match to TRBD1 covers 7 bases. The TCR was taken from a man older than 75 with acute or convalescent COVID-19. The sample was peripheral blood. CDR3 bases: TGTGCCAGTAGCCCCGGGGACAGCTCTGGAAACACCATATATTTT. Protein: CASSPGDSSGNTIYF.